Below, one T cell receptor beta chain is given with its context. Its antigen is unidentified. The CDR3 consists of 14 residues. Germline lookup yields CDR1 LNHDA and CDR2 SQIVND (reference sequence). The V end was cut by 3 bases, the J end by 4 bases, with 13 bases between. The data belong to a study of T cells in Graves' hyperthyroidism and ophthalmopathy. For the study at large: Blood from the periphery was taken at initial diagnosis, before any treatment.

Study-wide results and limits: Most thyroid clonotypes expanded above 0.001 appeared in blood too. Ophthalmopathy was told apart from stable hyperthyroidism by a 13 V-J model.

The source material, RNA transcripts, was used to amplify TCR beta CDR3 regions. RT-PCR in the first round (using the HTBI primer set) targeted the TCR CDR3. TCRdb called the multiplex PCR reads again in MiXCR, with one record for every CDR3 protein. The data contain some 720,000 distinct CDR3 sequences, about a sixth of them singletons. The source is a man aged 18 to 30 with Graves' hyperthyroidism. The source material was blood. The genes are TRBV19 and TRBJ2-7, with D maybe TRBD2 (7 bases). CDR3 protein: CASSIWGGTYEQYF. CDR3 nucleotide sequence: TGTGCCAGTAGTATCTGGGGGGGCACTTACGAGCAGTACTTC.